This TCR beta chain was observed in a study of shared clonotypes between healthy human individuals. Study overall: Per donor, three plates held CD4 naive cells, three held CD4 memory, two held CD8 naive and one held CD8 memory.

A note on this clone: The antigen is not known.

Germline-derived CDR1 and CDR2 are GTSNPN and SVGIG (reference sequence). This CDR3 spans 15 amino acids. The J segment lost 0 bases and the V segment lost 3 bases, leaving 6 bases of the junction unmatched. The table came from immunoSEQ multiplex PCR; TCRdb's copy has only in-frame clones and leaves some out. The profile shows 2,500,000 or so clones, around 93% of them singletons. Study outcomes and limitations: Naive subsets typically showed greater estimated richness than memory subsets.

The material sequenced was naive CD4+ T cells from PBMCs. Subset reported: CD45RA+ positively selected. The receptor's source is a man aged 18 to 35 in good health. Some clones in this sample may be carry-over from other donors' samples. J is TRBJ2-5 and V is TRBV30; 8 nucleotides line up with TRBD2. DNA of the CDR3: TGTGCCTGGAGCCGGGAGGGCAGGAACCAAGAGACCCAGTACTTC. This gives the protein CAWSREGRNQETQYF.